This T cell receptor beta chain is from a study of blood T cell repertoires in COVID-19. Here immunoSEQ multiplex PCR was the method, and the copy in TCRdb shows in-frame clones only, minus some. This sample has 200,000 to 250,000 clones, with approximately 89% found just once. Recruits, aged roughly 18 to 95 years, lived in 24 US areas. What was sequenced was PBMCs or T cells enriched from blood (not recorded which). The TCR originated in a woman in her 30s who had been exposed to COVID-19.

This CDR3 reads CASSHSDRGTEAFF. The DNA for the CDR3 is TGTGCCAGCAGCCACTCGGACAGGGGGACTGAAGCTTTCTTT. J is TRBJ1-1 and V is TRBV3-1 (or the pseudogene TRBV3-2); 10 nucleotides line up with TRBD1. CDR1 is LGHDT, CDR2 YNNKEL, per germline (reference sequence). V lost 3 bases and J lost 5; bases outside the gene matches: 3. The CDR3 contains 14 residues.